The following is a T cell receptor (beta chain) sequence with its context. The data are from a study of blood T cell repertoires in COVID-19. Study summary: The samples span acute and convalescent COVID-19 from the United States, Italy and Spain.

Generated by immunoSEQ multiplex PCR, the TCRdb table keeps only in-frame clones and is missing some. The table includes roughly 92,000 clones, approximately 86% detected once. CDR3 size: 16 residues. V shed 1 base and J shed 7 bases, with 21 bases lying between them. In germline, CDR1 is SGHRS, CDR2 YFSETQ. The sequenced sample consisted of peripheral blood. The clonotype originates from a man aged 50 to 59 with acute or convalescent COVID-19. This rearrangement joins TRBV5-1 to TRBJ2-7; D perhaps matches TRBD2 (8 bases). CDR3 sequence reads: CASSLTGTRGPREQYF. The CDR3 DNA reads as TGCGCCAGCAGCTTGACCGGGACTAGGGGGCCTCGGGAGCAGTACTTC. The full variable domain, completed using reference TRBV5-1 and TRBJ2-7, is KAGVTQTPRYLIKTRGQQVTLSCSPISGHRSVSWYQQTPGQGLQFLFEYFSETQRNKGNFPGRFSGRQFSNSRSEMNVSTLELGDSALYLCASSLTGTRGPREQYFGPGTRLTVT.